One sample yielded the 12 T cell receptor beta chains listed below, sequenced in a study of blood T cell repertoires in COVID-19. TCRdb's table, derived via immunoSEQ multiplex PCR, lists solely in-frame clones and lacks some. In the table there are 270,000 or so clones, about four fifths of which are singletons. Sequenced sample: peripheral blood. Receptors originate from a human donor with COVID-19, enrolled during active disease. The donor label of this sample is uncertain.

The J gene is TRBJ2-3, the V gene TRBV28; no clear D gene. CDR1 MDHEN and CDR2 SYDVKM come from the germline V gene. CDR3 length: 13 amino acids. V was shortened by 3 bases and J by 0 bases, with 4 bases between the two germline ends. CDR3 loop: CASSLRSTDTQYF. CDR3 nucleotide sequence: TGTGCCAGCAGTTTGAGAAGCACAGATACGCAGTATTTT.

The sample holds a few counts of this clone. The chain employs TRBV19 and TRBJ2-2; D perhaps matches TRBD2 (6 bases). V lost 0 bases and J 3 bases, leaving 11 bases between the germline ends. CDR1 and CDR2 from the germline V gene are LNHDA and SQIVND (reference sequence). This CDR3 is 16 amino acids long. The CDR3 sequence: CASSIDPGVDTGELFF. CDR3 sequence (DNA): TGTGCCAGTAGTATAGATCCGGGAGTTGACACCGGGGAGCTGTTTTTT.

The chain has TRBV2 and TRBJ1-2; TRBD1 matches 7 bases. The CDR3 runs 17 residues. V trimming: 6 bases; J trimming: 2 bases; junction bases outside the gene matches: 15. The germline V gene has CDR1 SNHLY and CDR2 FYNNEI. CDR3 residues: CASSPPGQLTGNYGYTF. The CDR3 DNA is TGTGCCAGCAGCCCACCGGGACAGCTCACGGGGAACTATGGCTACACCTTC.

This chain links TRBV5-1 with TRBJ2-5, with 7 bases aligning to TRBD1. CDR3 length: 14 amino acids. Per the germline V gene, CDR1 is SGHRS and CDR2 is YFSETQ. V shed 2 bases and J 2 bases; nucleotides not matched to a gene: 3. DNA of the CDR3: TGCGCCAGCAGCTTACAGGGGATTCAAGAGACCCAGTACTTC. It is translated as CASSLQGIQETQYF. Looking up the rest from reference TRBV5-1 and TRBJ2-5 gives the full variable domain: KAGVTQTPRYLIKTRGQQVTLSCSPISGHRSVSWYQQTPGQGLQFLFEYFSETQRNKGNFPGRFSGRQFSNSRSEMNVSTLELGDSALYLCASSLQGIQETQYFGPGTRLLVL.

V and J are TRBV3-1 (or the pseudogene TRBV3-2) and TRBJ1-1, with D uncertain. The CDR3 extends over 17 amino acids. V was clipped by 0 bases and J by 1 base, with 15 bases between them. Looked up from germline, CDR1 is LGHDT and CDR2 is YNNKEL (reference sequence). This chain's CDR3 is CASSQDQQLLGNTEAFF. The CDR3 DNA reads as TGTGCCAGCAGCCAAGATCAACAGCTCCTGGGGAACACTGAAGCTTTCTTT.

V and J are TRBV18 and TRBJ1-2; 11 bases fit TRBD1. The CDR3 consists of 15 residues. CDR1 and CDR2 from the germline V gene are KGHSH and LQKENI. Unmatched junction bases numbered 5, after V lost 5 bases and J lost 3 bases. Here the CDR3 reads CASSASGQGDYGYTF. For the CDR3, the DNA is TGTGCCAGCTCAGCCTCGGGACAGGGGGACTATGGCTACACCTTC.

The chain is built from TRBV5-1 and TRBJ2-7, with 9 positions matching TRBD1. The germline V gene has CDR1 SGHRS and CDR2 YFSETQ. V lost 4 bases to trimming and J lost 2 bases; unmatched junction nucleotides: 13. The CDR3 has 17 residues. The CDR3 loop reads CASSATGTGLGAYEQYF. The CDR3, as DNA: TGCGCCAGCAGCGCCACCGGGACAGGGCTTGGAGCCTACGAGCAGTACTTC. Together with reference TRBV5-1 and TRBJ2-7, the CDR3 gives the full variable domain: KAGVTQTPRYLIKTRGQQVTLSCSPISGHRSVSWYQQTPGQGLQFLFEYFSETQRNKGNFPGRFSGRQFSNSRSEMNVSTLELGDSALYLCASSATGTGLGAYEQYFGPGTRLTVT.

This rearrangement joins TRBV27 to TRBJ2-6; TRBD1 matches 7 bases. Germline CDR1 reads MNHEY; CDR2 reads SMNVEV (reference sequence). The V segment lost 6 bases and the J segment 2 bases; nucleotides outside the gene matches: 4. The CDR3 extends over 15 amino acids. CDR3 bases: TGTGCCAGCAGCCCTACAGGGGCTGGGGCCAACGTCCTGACTTTC. Encoded protein: CASSPTGAGANVLTF.

This chain links TRBV28 with TRBJ1-1; D is perhaps TRBD1 (6 bases). CDR3 length equals 16 residues. Germline V gives CDR1 MDHEN, CDR2 SYDVKM. The ends were cut back, 5 bases at V and 5 bases at J, with 21 bases in the middle. Here the CDR3 reads CASSGFQGQKRTEAFF. CDR3 DNA: TGTGCCAGCAGTGGGTTCCAAGGACAGAAGAGGACTGAAGCTTTCTTT.

This chain links TRBV28 with TRBJ2-7; the D gene is possibly TRBD1 (5 bases). Germline V CDR1 and CDR2: MDHEN, SYDVKM. The CDR3 length is 15 residues. V dropped 2 bases and J dropped 2 bases, with 13 bases sitting between them. The CDR3, as DNA: TGTGCCAGCAGTTTACCCTACAGGACCCCCTACGAGCAGTACTTC. This translates into CASSLPYRTPYEQYF.

The chain links TRBV6-5 to TRBJ2-7; 8 nucleotides align to TRBD1. The germline CDR1 and CDR2 sequences are MNHEY and SVGAGI. The CDR3 runs 13 residues. V shed 10 bases and J 1 base; nucleotides not matched to a gene: 6. CDR3 amino acids: CATSGTGSYEQYF. CDR3 DNA: TGTGCCACCTCCGGGACAGGTTCCTACGAGCAGTACTTC.

The rearrangement uses TRBV6-6 and TRBJ1-5; 9 positions agree with TRBD1. This CDR3 is 15 amino acids long. After removal of 6 bases from V and 4 bases from J, the junction contained 7 bases not matched to a gene. Germline-derived CDR1 and CDR2 are MNHNY and SVGAGI (reference sequence). As DNA, the CDR3 is TGTGCCAGCAGAGAGACTGGACAGGGGAATCAGCCCCAGCATTTT. This encodes CASRETGQGNQPQHF.